Listed here are 16 T cell receptor beta chains from one sample, sequenced in a study of blood T cells in healthy people across ages. A sample-barcoded 5' primer and a J-beta primer mix were used in a second PCR of about 7 to 11 cycles. MiXCR, applied by TCRdb to the 5' RACE reads, yields one record per CDR3 protein. The data contain hundreds of thousands of distinct CDR3 sequences, approximately 25% of them singletons. These data were also reused for a study on T cells of mothers and their children.

Sequenced sample: blood. These receptors were collected from a boy between 5 and 17 years old in good health.

This clonotype was picked up a small number of times. The rearrangement links TRBV7-8 to TRBJ1-5; a possible D gene is TRBD1 (5 bases). V was cut by 6 bases and J by 1 base, with 13 bases left in between. The CDR3 covers 15 residues. Germline-derived CDR1 and CDR2 are SGHVS and FQNEAQ. This chain's CDR3 is CASSTVRDSNQPQHF. The CDR3 DNA follows: TGTGCCAGCAGTACCGTCCGGGACAGCAATCAGCCCCAGCATTTT. The full variable domain, its missing parts supplied by reference TRBV7-8 and TRBJ1-5, is GAGVSQSPRYKVAKRGQDVALRCDPISGHVSLFWYQQALGQGPEFLTYFQNEAQLDKSGLPSDRFFAERPEGSVSTLKIQRTQQEDSAVYLCASSTVRDSNQPQHFGDGTRLSIL.

The rearrangement uses TRBV18 and TRBJ1-2; D call uncertain. The CDR3 extends over 14 amino acids. Trimming removed 2 bases from V and 7 bases from J, with 14 bases in between. Germline V gene sequence: CDR1 KGHSH, CDR2 LQKENI. Written as DNA, the CDR3 is TGTGCCAGCTCACCAGCGACCTCCAGGAGTGGCTACACCTTC. It yields the protein CASSPATSRSGYTF. Combining the CDR3 with reference TRBV18 and TRBJ1-2 gives the whole variable domain NAGVMQNPRHLVRRRGQEARLRCSPMKGHSHVYWYRQLPEEGLKFMVYLQKENIIDESGMPKERFSAEFPKEGPSILRIQQVVRGDSAAYFCASSPATSRSGYTFGSGTRLTVV.

This clonotype came up a few times. V and J are TRBV5-1 and TRBJ1-1, with a weak D call TRBD1 (5 bases). Germline V lookup: CDR1 SGHRS, CDR2 YFSETQ. The CDR3 length is 16 residues. Between the trimmed V and J ends, which lost 4 bases and 0 bases, there was a span of 16 bases. The CDR3 protein is CASSLGTANMNTEAFF. The CDR3 DNA is TGCGCCAGCAGCCTGGGGACGGCGAACATGAACACTGAAGCTTTCTTT.

This clonotype has a handful of counts. The gene calls are TRBV20-1 and TRBJ1-2, with D uncertain. Trimming took off 3 bases at V and 8 bases at J, with 13 bases between the two ends. The germline V gene encodes CDR1 DFQATT and CDR2 SNEGSKA (reference sequence). This CDR3 comprises 12 residues. The CDR3 spells CSASPIAWGYTF. In DNA form, the CDR3 reads TGCAGTGCTAGTCCGATCGCGTGGGGCTACACCTTC.

The chain combines TRBV29-1 with TRBJ2-1, with 7 bases matching TRBD1. V gave up 7 bases and J gave up 0 bases; unmatched junction bases: 6. The germline V gene encodes CDR1 SQVTM and CDR2 ANQGSEA. The CDR3 loop spans 14 amino acids. The CDR3 region is CSAETGYSYNEQFF. The DNA for the CDR3 is TGCAGCGCAGAGACAGGGTACTCCTACAATGAGCAGTTCTTC.

V gene TRBV29-1 combines with J gene TRBJ2-2, with 7 bases fitting TRBD1. Losses at the gene ends were 6 bases for V and 0 bases for J; bases not matched to a gene: 1. This CDR3 spans 13 amino acids. CDR1 SQVTM and CDR2 ANQGSEA come from the germline V gene. The CDR3 is CSVGQANTGELFF. The CDR3 DNA sequence: TGCAGCGTCGGACAGGCGAACACCGGGGAGCTGTTTTTT.

The chain is built from TRBV24-1 and TRBJ2-1; TRBD2 aligns across 10 bases. This CDR3 has 14 amino acids. CDR1 is KGHDR, CDR2 SFDVKD, per germline. J was trimmed by 6 bases and V by 9 bases; bases with no gene match: 7. The DNA of the CDR3 is TGTGCCACCGGAGCGGGAGGGGAGCTCAATGAGCAGTTCTTC. Its translation: CATGAGGELNEQFF.

This rearrangement joins TRBV20-1 to TRBJ2-1, with 9 bases fitting TRBD2. Germline loops: CDR1 DFQATT, CDR2 SNEGSKA (reference sequence). CDR3 length: 15 residues. V shed 0 bases and J 8 bases; nucleotides not matched to a gene: 8. The CDR3: CSARDLRGGGDEQFF. DNA of the CDR3: TGCAGTGCTAGAGATCTGCGGGGGGGAGGAGATGAGCAGTTCTTC.

The CDR3 nucleotides are TGTGCCAGCTGGAGAGCGGGGTCCACAGATACGCAGTATTTT. It is translated as CASWRAGSTDTQYF. V and J are TRBV7-2 and TRBJ2-3, with 7 bases fitting TRBD2. The CDR3 covers 14 residues. The V gene end was trimmed by 8 bases and the J gene end by 2 bases; junction bases not matched to a gene: 7. Looked up from germline, CDR1 is SGHTA and CDR2 is FQGNSA. The full variable domain, in which reference TRBV7-2 and TRBJ2-3 provide the parts outside the CDR3, is GAGVSQSPSNKVTEKGKDVELRCDPISGHTALYWYRQSLGQGLEFLIYFQGNSAPDKSGLPSDRFSAERTGGSVSTLTIQRTQQEDSAVYLCASWRAGSTDTQYFGPGTRLTVL.

A few counts support this clonotype. The gene calls are TRBV7-2 and TRBJ2-5, with D perhaps being TRBD1 or TRBD2 (6 bases each). Deletions cut 4 bases from V and 0 bases from J, with 12 bases between. The CDR3 has 15 amino acids. Germline V CDR1 and CDR2: SGHTA, FQGNSA. CDR3 sequence: CASSWRGDNQETQYF. The CDR3, as DNA: TGTGCCAGCAGCTGGAGGGGGGACAACCAAGAGACCCAGTACTTC.

The chain is built from TRBV29-1 and TRBJ2-1, with D maybe TRBD2 (6 bases). The closer fit of TRBJ2-7 to the DNA end suggests the J call may be wrong. This CDR3 has 14 amino acids. Germline loops: CDR1 SQVTM, CDR2 ANQGSEA. The CDR3 loop reads CSVVGDFSSYEQYF. The CDR3 nucleotides read TGCAGCGTGGTAGGGGACTTTAGCTCCTACGAGCAGTACTTC.

This sequence joins TRBV7-9 and TRBJ2-5; D is unresolved. CDR1 and CDR2 (germline): SEHNR, FQNEAQ (reference sequence). Trimming cost V 4 bases and J 1 base, with 16 bases left between them. This CDR3 spans 16 amino acids. The CDR3 protein is CASSSDSNHPQETQYF. The DNA for the CDR3 is TGTGCCAGCAGCTCTGACTCGAACCACCCCCAAGAGACCCAGTACTTC. Looking up the rest from reference TRBV7-9 and TRBJ2-5 gives the full variable domain: DTGVSQNPRHKITKRGQNVTFRCDPISEHNRLYWYRQTLGQGPEFLTYFQNEAQLEKSRLLSDRFSAERPKGSFSTLEIQRTEQGDSAMYLCASSSDSNHPQETQYFGPGTRLLVL.

V is TRBV6-1 and J is TRBJ1-1; D possibly corresponds to TRBD1 (6 bases). V dropped 0 bases and J dropped 1 base, with 15 bases sitting between them. This CDR3 comprises 17 residues. Germline assignment: CDR1 MNHNS and CDR2 SASEGT. CDR3 protein: CASSEAGPGVRNTEAFF. The CDR3 nucleotides are TGTGCCAGCAGTGAAGCCGGCCCAGGGGTTAGGAACACTGAAGCTTTCTTT.

This clonotype was picked up a small number of times. V usage is TRBV10-3 and J usage is TRBJ1-2; a possible D gene is TRBD1 (6 bases). CDR1 and CDR2 (germline): ENHRY, SYGVKD. There are 14 residues in the CDR3. Trimming stripped 0 bases from V and 7 bases from J, with 12 bases between. The CDR3, as DNA: TGTGCCATCAGTGAGTCGATCCGGGGGCCTGGCTACACCTTC. Encoded protein: CAISESIRGPGYTF.

This clonotype has a handful of counts. This sequence joins TRBV12-3 or TRBV12-4 and TRBJ2-5; possibly TRBD2 for D (6 bases). V was shortened by 1 base and J by 4 bases, with 10 bases between the two germline ends. The CDR3 length is 14 residues. CDR3 sequence reads: CASSLGASVETQYF. The CDR3 region has the DNA TGTGCCAGCAGTTTAGGCGCTAGCGTAGAGACCCAGTACTTC.

This chain joins TRBV7-2 and TRBJ2-1; TRBD2 agrees at 10 bases. CDR3 length: 17 amino acids. V lost 6 bases, J lost 4 bases, and 12 bases stayed unmatched. Germline lookup yields CDR1 SGHTA and CDR2 FQGNSA. CDR3 sequence reads: CASSLNRGLAAYNEQFF. CDR3 DNA: TGTGCCAGCAGTCTAAACCGCGGACTAGCGGCTTACAATGAGCAGTTCTTC.